This TCR beta chain was found in a study of T cell clones after liver transplantation (dated by TCRdb to between 2019 and 2020). For the wider study: The samples were obtained from ITN030ST, a randomized trial that attempted immunosuppression withdrawal within 2 years after liver transplantation. To count as tolerant, a recipient had to stay completely off immunosuppression for at least one year without liver enzymes climbing beyond twice the upper limit of normal. Of the eight recipients, a few were HCV-positive, while the remaining recipients had been transplanted for non-autoimmune, non-viral indications. Donor-reactive T cell clones were identified using TCRbeta sequencing after a pre-transplant mixed lymphocyte reaction and were then followed in post-transplant blood. Third party-reactive TCRbeta sequences were also identified from pre-transplant MLRs to serve as an antigen-independent comparator for donor-reactive sequences. Of the 8 liver transplant recipients making up the studied cohort, 3 were classified as tolerant and 5 as non-tolerant. Subjects received no induction therapy and standard immunosuppression until randomization at 12-24 months post-transplant. Blood samples were collected pre-transplant, pre-randomization before withdrawal, and post-randomization after either full withdrawal or failed withdrawal. Here is what the overall study found, with its caveats: In two subjects, low numbers of available donor cells limited the measurable donor-reactive repertoire. In most of the 8 subjects, circulating donor-reactive CD4 TCRbeta sequences decreased significantly after transplant, regardless of tolerance or HCV status. Since no allograft tissue specimens were available, donor-reactive T cells may have migrated into the graft instead of being deleted. Once repertoire turnover was taken into account, donor-reactive detection showed a significant reduction for CD4 in 7 of 8 subjects and for CD8 in 8 of 8. Donor-reactive sequences decreased more than third party-reactive sequences, which suggests partial antigen-specific deletion that was not related to withdrawal success. The conclusions were preliminary, being limited by small, heterogeneous patient numbers and by non-standardized post-transplant time points.

The CDR3 runs 12 residues from the cysteine to the phenylalanine. Just the 36-base CDR3 DNA is kept, in frame starting at base 1. According to the germline V gene, CDR1 reads SNHLY and CDR2 reads FYNNEI. A distance of 9 bases separates the germline ends of V and J, which lose 4 bases and 7 bases respectively. High-throughput TCRbeta CDR3 sequencing of frozen genomic DNA was performed by immunoSEQ, with PCR amplification, mapping, bias correction and internal controls included. In the paper's pipeline: Productive rearrangements were retained, and unique TCRbeta sequences were defined by the CDR3 nucleotide sequence together with the V and J gene. A sequence counted as donor-reactive only if the sequence showed at least 5-fold expansion in CFSE-low cells compared with unstimulated pre-transplant cells and had a frequency of at least 0.01%. Per-subject minimum frequency thresholds, based on the lowest-template unstimulated sample, ensured at least 90% detection power. Jensen-Shannon divergence between the top 1000 TCRbeta sequences post- versus pre-transplant served as the measure of repertoire turnover. Two-sided Fisher's exact tests were used to test for changes in the detection of donor-reactive sequences. This immuneACCESS table, as held by TCRdb, lists in-frame sequences with V and J called but not all clones. Of the missing ones, under half trace to an unresolved V gene in checked studies; the others have no known cause. V and J calls and clone size are given by that table; D and trimming were obtained from the DNA. Across this sample there are 65,000 to 80,000 clones, with 80% seen only once. In total, the top ten clones hold about 0.6% of the sample.

To note about this clone: The antigen it recognizes is unknown. Base-call qualities are not available, and no considerably larger clone is one nucleotide away.

The label giving this sample's time point can be read as: pre-transplant. Unstimulated PBMCs, after thawing, were stained for CD3, CD4 and CD8 and then FACS-sorted into CD3+CD4+ and CD3+CD8+ populations. Each of the 8 studied subjects was randomized to immunosuppression withdrawal. Genomic DNA was isolated with the Qiagen DNeasy Blood and Tissue Kit. Rearrangement joined TRBV2 to TRBJ2-3; TRBD2 is perhaps the D gene, given 5 matching bases. The TCR originated in a human donor who received a liver transplant. Here the sequenced sample was CD4+ T cells from blood, taken before liver transplant. Read as DNA, the sequence is TGTGCCAGCAGTGGGACTCTTTATACGCAGTATTTT. It is translated as CASSGTLYTQYF.